The 21 T cell receptor beta chains below come from one sample, sequenced in a study of CD8+ T cells in alopecia areata. Reverse transcription of extracted RNA yielded cDNA, which provided the sequencing template. Assay: immunoSEQ multiplex PCR; the TCRdb copy retains only in-frame clones and omits some. Of 90,000 to 150,000 clones in the sample, roughly two fifths were seen once. Sample: CD4+ T cells sorted from blood. These TCRs come from a human donor with alopecia areata.

The chain couples TRBV29-1 to TRBJ2-3, with 7 bases fitting TRBD1. This CDR3 is built from 15 residues. From germline, CDR1 is SQVTM and CDR2 ANQGSEA. The V and J ends lost 0 bases and 1 base, in that order; junction bases with no gene match: 4. The CDR3 DNA reads as TGCAGCGTTGAAGACCACAGGGGAGGCACAGATACGCAGTATTTT. This sequence encodes CSVEDHRGGTDTQYF.

This chain links TRBV5-4 with TRBJ2-5; D gene uncertain. The CDR3 has 12 residues. Between the trimmed V and J ends, which lost 0 bases and 11 bases, there was a span of 11 bases. Per the germline V gene, CDR1 is SGHNT and CDR2 is YYREEE (reference sequence). CDR3 DNA: TGTGCCAGCAGCTTGGATTTGGCGTTTCAGTACTTC. This sequence encodes CASSLDLAFQYF.

This clone has only a few counts. The genes are TRBV5-1 and TRBJ2-1, with TRBD2 matching 14 bases. The germline gives CDR1 SGHRS, CDR2 YFSETQ. Trimming at V came to 7 bases and at J to 9 bases, leaving 6 bases not matched to a gene. This CDR3 spans 14 amino acids. The CDR3 region has the DNA TGCGCCAGCGGGACTAGCGGGAGTACTCGTGAGCAGTTCTTC. Translating it yields CASGTSGSTREQFF. Drawing the rest from reference TRBV5-1 and TRBJ2-1, the complete variable domain is KAGVTQTPRYLIKTRGQQVTLSCSPISGHRSVSWYQQTPGQGLQFLFEYFSETQRNKGNFPGRFSGRQFSNSRSEMNVSTLELGDSALYLCASGTSGSTREQFFGPGTRLTVL.

The V gene is TRBV29-1, the J gene TRBJ2-2; a weak D match, TRBD2 (6 bases). Trimming cost V 7 bases and J 2 bases, with 26 bases left between them. Germline CDR1 SQVTM, CDR2 ANQGSEA. This CDR3 is 18 amino acids long. CDR3 sequence: CSARRLAGQEGNTGELFF. As DNA, the CDR3 is TGCAGCGCCCGACGCCTGGCTGGGCAGGAGGGAAACACCGGGGAGCTGTTTTTT.

J is TRBJ1-1 and V is TRBV2; TRBD1 aligns across 10 bases. Germline lookup yields CDR1 SNHLY and CDR2 FYNNEI. V lost 4 bases and J lost 4; bases outside the gene matches: 3. This CDR3 comprises 14 residues. The CDR3: CASSGQGAGTEAFF. CDR3 DNA sequence: TGTGCCAGCAGTGGACAGGGGGCAGGCACTGAAGCTTTCTTT.

The rearrangement links TRBV27 to TRBJ2-1, with 8 bases aligning to TRBD2. CDR1 and CDR2 (germline): MNHEY, SMNVEV (reference sequence). The CDR3 has 17 amino acids. The trim removed 5 bases at V and 0 bases at J, leaving 9 bases unmatched. Here the CDR3 reads CASSPKSGRASYNEQFF. The CDR3 DNA reads TGTGCCAGCAGTCCTAAGAGCGGGAGAGCCTCCTACAATGAGCAGTTCTTC.

This sequence joins TRBV7-9 and TRBJ2-5, with 7 bases fitting TRBD1. The CDR3 is 14 amino acids. Germline CDR1 is SEHNR and CDR2 is FQNEAQ (reference sequence). The V gene end was trimmed by 1 base and the J gene end by 1 base; junction bases not matched to a gene: 0. The CDR3 DNA sequence: TGTGCCAGCAGCTTAGGGGACAGCCAAGAGACCCAGTACTTC. Its protein is CASSLGDSQETQYF.

This chain connects TRBV29-1 to TRBJ1-1, with unresolved D. V lost 7 bases and J lost 1, with 13 bases in between. This CDR3 is built from 13 residues. Germline V CDR1 and CDR2: SQVTM, ANQGSEA. CDR3 sequence (DNA): TGCAGCGCCTGCCCTACAGAGAACACTGAAGCTTTCTTT. Translation: CSACPTENTEAFF.

There are a few counts of this clone. This chain uses TRBV29-1 with TRBJ2-1; D is unclear. Germline CDR1 reads SQVTM; CDR2 reads ANQGSEA. The length of the CDR3 is 13 residues. Trimming took off 4 bases at V and 7 bases at J, with 14 bases between the two ends. As DNA, the CDR3 is TGCAGCGTTGTTCTGGGGTCTGGTAATGAGCAGTTCTTC. This sequence encodes CSVVLGSGNEQFF.

The V and J genes are TRBV29-1 and TRBJ2-7; 8 nucleotides match TRBD2. Germline V gives CDR1 SQVTM, CDR2 ANQGSEA. V lost 4 bases to trimming and J lost 5 bases; unmatched junction nucleotides: 1. This CDR3 has 11 amino acids. CDR3 nucleotides: TGCAGCGTTGCGGGGGGGAACGAGCAGTACTTC. This translates into CSVAGGNEQYF.

V and J are TRBV15 and TRBJ2-5; possible D gene TRBD2, 6 bases. This CDR3 has 15 residues. Germline assignment: CDR1 LNHNV and CDR2 YYDKDF (reference sequence). V was cut by 1 base and J by 1 base, with 10 bases left in between. CDR3 residues: CATSRASGGQETQYF. CDR3 sequence (DNA): TGTGCCACCAGCAGAGCCTCCGGGGGCCAAGAGACCCAGTACTTC.

The J gene is TRBJ2-2, the V gene TRBV5-1; the D is unclear. CDR1 is SGHRS and CDR2 is YFSETQ in the germline V gene. Trimming stripped 0 bases from V and 6 bases from J, with 9 bases between. This CDR3 is built from 14 residues. The CDR3 reads CASSLVAAAGELFF. The DNA for the CDR3 is TGCGCCAGCAGCTTGGTCGCTGCGGCCGGGGAGCTGTTTTTT.

The chain uses TRBV7-2 and TRBJ2-7; D is unclear. The ends were cut back, 1 base at V and 2 bases at J, with 9 bases in the middle. From germline, CDR1 is SGHTA and CDR2 FQGNSA. CDR3 size: 14 residues. CDR3 loop: CASSLGRVAYEQYF. DNA of the CDR3: TGTGCCAGCAGCTTAGGCCGGGTAGCCTACGAGCAGTACTTC.

V gene TRBV28 combines with J gene TRBJ2-5, with D uncertain. In germline, CDR1 is MDHEN, CDR2 SYDVKM. V lost 6 bases to trimming and J lost 7 bases, with 9 bases between them. This CDR3 region has 11 residues. CDR3 DNA sequence: TGTGCCAGCAGCGCTCCCGGGACCCAGTACTTC. This gives the protein CASSAPGTQYF.

This clone came up a few times. This rearrangement joins TRBV7-2 to TRBJ2-1; no reliable D call. The CDR3 runs 13 residues. Trimming took off 2 bases at V and 6 bases at J, with 8 bases between the two ends. In germline, CDR1 is SGHTA, CDR2 FQGNSA. CDR3 amino acids: CASSLSQINEQFF. The CDR3 DNA reads as TGTGCCAGCAGCTTAAGCCAAATCAATGAGCAGTTCTTC.

In this sample, this clone turned up a few times. This sequence joins TRBV6-5 and TRBJ2-7; D is perhaps TRBD1 or TRBD2 (6 bases each). Deletions cut 0 bases from V and 1 base from J, with 10 bases between. The V gene's germline CDR1 is MNHEY and CDR2 SVGAGI. The CDR3 runs to 15 residues. The CDR3 protein is CASSYSGGPSYEQYF. The CDR3 region has the DNA TGTGCCAGCAGTTACTCAGGGGGGCCTTCCTACGAGCAGTACTTC.

The J gene is TRBJ2-6, the V gene TRBV2; 7 nucleotides line up with TRBD1. This CDR3 contains 17 residues. Germline CDR1 reads SNHLY; CDR2 reads FYNNEI. V shed 3 bases and J 1 base; nucleotides not matched to a gene: 6. The CDR3 sequence: CASSEEHRGSGANVLTF. The CDR3 DNA is TGTGCCAGCAGTGAGGAACACAGGGGATCTGGGGCCAACGTCCTGACTTTC.

The table lists this clone with a few counts. V and J are TRBV7-9 and TRBJ2-7; no clear D. The CDR3 is 12 amino acids. Germline V CDR1 and CDR2: SEHNR, FQNEAQ (reference sequence). Trimming took off 1 base at V and 7 bases at J, with 8 bases between the two ends. CDR3: CASSLVGWEQYF. DNA of the CDR3: TGTGCCAGCAGCTTAGTGGGCTGGGAGCAGTACTTC.

A few counts support this clone. The chain combines TRBV29-1 with TRBJ1-4; maybe TRBD1 (5 bases). Per the germline V gene, CDR1 is SQVTM and CDR2 is ANQGSEA. V was clipped by 6 bases and J by 12 bases, with 14 bases between them. This CDR3 is 11 amino acids long. The CDR3 nucleotides read TGCAGCGTATGGGGTGGGACGCAACTGTTTTTT. This encodes CSVWGGTQLFF.

The table lists this clone with a few counts. For the CDR3, the DNA is TGTGCCAGCTCCCAGGGGTGGGGACGCAACACTGAAGCTTTCTTT. This gives the protein CASSQGWGRNTEAFF. The chain has TRBV18 and TRBJ1-1; tentative D call: TRBD1 (6 bases). V lost 6 bases and J 2 bases, leaving 16 bases between the germline ends. Germline V gene lookup returns CDR1 KGHSH and CDR2 LQKENI. The length of the CDR3 is 15 residues.

This clone was seen once. V usage is TRBV29-1 and J usage is TRBJ2-1, with TRBD2 matching 14 bases. The V and J ends lost 4 bases and 2 bases, in that order; junction bases with no gene match: 4. Germline-derived CDR1 and CDR2 are SQVTM and ANQGSEA. This CDR3 spans 16 amino acids. The CDR3 bases are TGCAGCGTTGGGGGACTAGCGGGAGTTGCCTACAATGAGCAGTTCTTC. It codes for CSVGGLAGVAYNEQFF.